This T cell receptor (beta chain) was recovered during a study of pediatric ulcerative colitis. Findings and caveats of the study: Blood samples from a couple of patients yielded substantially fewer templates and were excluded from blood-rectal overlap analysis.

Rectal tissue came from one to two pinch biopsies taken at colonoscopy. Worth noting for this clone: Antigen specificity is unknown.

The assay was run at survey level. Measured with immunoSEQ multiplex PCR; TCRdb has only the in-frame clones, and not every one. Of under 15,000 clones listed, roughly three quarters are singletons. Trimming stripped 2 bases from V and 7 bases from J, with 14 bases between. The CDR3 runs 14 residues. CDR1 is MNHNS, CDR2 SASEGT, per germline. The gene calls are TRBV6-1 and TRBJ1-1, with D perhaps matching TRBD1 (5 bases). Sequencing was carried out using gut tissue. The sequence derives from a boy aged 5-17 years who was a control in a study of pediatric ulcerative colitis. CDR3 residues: CASSETLGVGEAFF. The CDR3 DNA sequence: TGTGCCAGCAGTGAAACGTTAGGGGTGGGTGAAGCTTTCTTT.